Sequencing of this TCR beta chain was carried out in a study of blood T cell repertoires in COVID-19. For the study at large: T cells, B-cell-depleted T cells, or PBMCs provided the cDNA or gDNA that served as material.

Authors' methods: Estimation of nucleated cell counts was performed using reference gene primer amplification. Produced via immunoSEQ multiplex PCR; TCRdb's table is partial and in-frame only. That table supplies the V and J calls and clone size; D and trimming were determined from the DNA. Among approximately 340,000 clones listed, over 70% were seen once. Trimming cost V 8 bases and J 0 bases, with 7 bases left between them. CDR1 and CDR2 (germline): LNHNV, YYDKDF (reference sequence). The CDR3 extends over 13 amino acids. The sequence was obtained from a man aged 30 to 39 with active or convalescent COVID-19. Material for sequencing was peripheral blood. The chain links TRBV15 to TRBJ1-4; D ambiguous. CDR3 in amino acids: CATPAATNEKLFF. The CDR3 nucleotides read TGTGCCACCCCGGCGGCAACTAATGAAAAACTGTTTTTT.